The clone carrying this TCR beta chain occurred a few times. This entry is derived from a study of early T cells in non-severe SARS-CoV-2 infection. Each CDR3 protein is one row after TCRdb ran MiXCR on the 5' RACE reads. The top ten hold 3.9% of the sample, which has about 71,000 distinct CDR3 sequences, 14% seen once. CDR1 and CDR2 (germline): SGHNT, YYREEE (reference sequence). V trimming: 0 bases; J trimming: 5 bases; junction bases outside the gene matches: 6. The CDR3 runs 15 residues. V usage is TRBV5-4 and J usage is TRBJ2-5; 8 positions match TRBD2. The material sequenced was whole blood, taken at baseline. This receptor was taken from an adult who was a healthcare worker with PCR-confirmed SARS-CoV-2 infection or an uninfected control (not recorded which). The CDR3 reads CASSLALAGSETQYF. The CDR3, as DNA: TGTGCCAGCAGCTTGGCCCTAGCGGGCTCGGAGACCCAGTACTTC.